The 23 T cell receptor beta chains below were found in one sample sequenced in a study of shared clonotypes between healthy human individuals. CD8 cells classed as naive were CD45RO-negative and positively selected for CCR7, excluding terminally differentiated effector memory CD45RA+ cells. Produced via immunoSEQ multiplex PCR; TCRdb's table is partial and in-frame only. The data contain roughly 590,000 clones, about 95% of them singletons. The sample taken for sequencing was naive CD8+ T cells sorted from blood. These receptors were taken from a woman in her twenties or thirties in good health.

The chain has TRBV28 and TRBJ2-2; 7 bases agree with TRBD1. CDR3 length equals 15 residues. The trim removed 5 bases at V and 1 base at J, leaving 4 bases unmatched. Germline assignment: CDR1 MDHEN and CDR2 SYDVKM. The CDR3 sequence: CASSPRQGNTGELFF. As DNA, the CDR3 is TGTGCCAGCAGTCCACGACAGGGGAACACCGGGGAGCTGTTTTTT.

The CDR3 reads CASSLDGGNTGELFF. The CDR3 DNA follows: TGTGCCAGCAGCTTGGACGGGGGGAACACCGGGGAGCTGTTTTTT. The chain employs TRBV5-6 and TRBJ2-2, with D perhaps matching TRBD2 (6 bases). Germline V gene lookup returns CDR1 SGHDT and CDR2 YYEEEE. V dropped 0 bases and J dropped 1 base, with 7 bases sitting between them. This CDR3 has 15 residues.

With respect to this clone: Other DNA variants within this sample encode the same CDR3. The rearrangement uses TRBV27 and TRBJ1-3, with TRBD1 as a possible D gene (6 bases). Looked up from germline, CDR1 is MNHEY and CDR2 is SMNVEV (reference sequence). Trimming removed 6 bases at V and 2 bases at J, with 14 bases between. CDR3 size: 15 residues. The CDR3, as DNA: TGTGCCAGCAGCCCAAGCACAGGGCCTGGAAACACCATATATTTT. It translates to CASSPSTGPGNTIYF.

This chain links TRBV7-9 with TRBJ2-7, with D unclear. Germline V gives CDR1 SEHNR, CDR2 FQNEAQ (reference sequence). Trimming took 5 bases from V and 1 from J, leaving 6 bases between them. CDR3 length: 12 residues. The CDR3 coding sequence is TGTGCCAGCAGCGCTAGTTCCTACGAGCAGTACTTC. It is translated as CASSASSYEQYF.

J is TRBJ2-7 and V is TRBV10-2; D gene unclear. The CDR3 totals 15 residues. Deletions cut 1 base from V and 0 bases from J, with 10 bases between. Germline assignment: CDR1 WSHSY and CDR2 SAAADI. For the CDR3, the DNA is TGCGCCAGCAGTGAGTTCGGAGTACACTCCTACGAGCAGTACTTC. Translated: CASSEFGVHSYEQYF.

In this sample, this clone turned up a few times. The V call is TRBV19, the J call TRBJ1-5, with D uncertain. V was cut by 8 bases and J by 5 bases, with 13 bases left in between. Germline V gives CDR1 LNHDA, CDR2 SQIVND (reference sequence). The CDR3 has 13 residues. The CDR3, as DNA: TGTGCCAGTGGACGATCGGGTCATCAGCCCCAGCATTTT. Encoded protein: CASGRSGHQPQHF.

The chain carries TRBV28 and TRBJ2-5; tentative D call: TRBD1 (5 bases). The germline V and J ends were trimmed by 3 bases and 2 bases, with 19 bases remaining between them. The CDR3 consists of 17 residues. Germline CDR1 reads MDHEN; CDR2 reads SYDVKM. CDR3 sequence (DNA): TGTGCCAGCAGTTTCCCTATTATGTCAGGGAATCAAGAGACCCAGTACTTC. Residues: CASSFPIMSGNQETQYF. The full variable domain, rest sourced from reference TRBV28 and TRBJ2-5, is DVKVTQSSRYLVKRTGEKVFLECVQDMDHENMFWYRQDPGLGLRLIYFSYDVKMKEKGDIPEGYSVSREKKERFSLILESASTNQTSMYLCASSFPIMSGNQETQYFGPGTRLLVL.

The chain carries TRBV2 and TRBJ2-7, with D unclear. The CDR3 is 12 residues long. Germline assignment: CDR1 SNHLY and CDR2 FYNNEI. Trimming took off 6 bases at V and 5 bases at J, with 11 bases between the two ends. CDR3 residues: CASSDPRDEQYF. The CDR3 DNA reads as TGTGCCAGCAGCGACCCCAGAGACGAGCAGTACTTC.

V is TRBV7-8 and J is TRBJ1-1, with 9 bases aligning to TRBD1. Germline loops: CDR1 SGHVS, CDR2 FQNEAQ. V trimming: 5 bases; J trimming: 4 bases; junction bases outside the gene matches: 17. This CDR3 contains 18 residues. In nucleotides, the CDR3 is TGTGCCAGCAGCCTCCAACCGGGACAGGGAGTATGGCGCACTGAAGCTTTCTTT. Residues: CASSLQPGQGVWRTEAFF. The full variable domain, rest sourced from reference TRBV7-8 and TRBJ1-1, is GAGVSQSPRYKVAKRGQDVALRCDPISGHVSLFWYQQALGQGPEFLTYFQNEAQLDKSGLPSDRFFAERPEGSVSTLKIQRTQQEDSAVYLCASSLQPGQGVWRTEAFFGQGTRLTVV.

The rearrangement links TRBV13 to TRBJ2-3; 9 nucleotides align to TRBD2. The CDR3 spans 14 residues. Germline V gives CDR1 PRHDT, CDR2 FYEKMQ (reference sequence). The ends lost 5 bases at V and 5 bases at J; junction bases unmatched: 5. CDR3 protein: CASSMGLALDTQYF. In nucleotides, the CDR3 is TGTGCCAGCAGCATGGGACTAGCTTTAGATACGCAGTATTTT.

The gene calls are TRBV4-1 and TRBJ2-7; 10 bases agree with TRBD2. The CDR3 extends over 16 amino acids. V gave up 4 bases and J gave up 4 bases; unmatched junction bases: 10. CDR1 is MGHRA and CDR2 is YSYEKL in the germline V gene. The CDR3 sequence: CASSPTSGEGRYEQYF. CDR3 sequence (DNA): TGCGCCAGCAGCCCTACTAGCGGGGAGGGTAGGTACGAGCAGTACTTC.

The chain uses TRBV28 and TRBJ1-4; D is uncertain. This CDR3 region has 14 residues. CDR1 and CDR2 (germline): MDHEN, SYDVKM. Trimming took off 6 bases at V and 0 bases at J, with 8 bases between the two ends. DNA of the CDR3: TGTGCCAGCAGGCACAGTGCAACTAATGAAAAACTGTTTTTT. This codes for CASRHSATNEKLFF.

The CDR3 nucleotides are TGTGCCAGCAGCTTAGGCATCGTTGGCGAGCAGTACTTC. Translated, it gives CASSLGIVGEQYF. The V gene is TRBV13, the J gene TRBJ2-7; unclear D gene. The CDR3 is 13 amino acids. V lost 0 bases to trimming and J lost 6 bases, with 9 bases between them. Germline V gene sequence: CDR1 PRHDT, CDR2 FYEKMQ (reference sequence).

J is TRBJ2-1 and V is TRBV7-7; 9 bases agree with TRBD1. The CDR3 totals 13 residues. J lost 9 bases, V lost 1 base, and 1 base had no gene match. CDR1 and CDR2 (germline): SSHAT, FNYEAQ (reference sequence). CDR3 residues: CASSLGTGVEQFF. In DNA, the CDR3 is TGTGCCAGCAGCTTAGGGACAGGGGTTGAGCAGTTCTTC.

J is TRBJ2-1 and V is TRBV30, with D possibly TRBD2 on 7 matching bases. The V end was cut by 2 bases, the J end by 6 bases, with 14 bases between. CDR3 length: 14 amino acids. CDR1 is GTSNPN, CDR2 SVGIG, per germline (reference sequence). The CDR3 region is CAWSTGGWGNEQFF. CDR3 bases: TGTGCCTGGAGTACGGGGGGCTGGGGCAATGAGCAGTTCTTC.

The chain joins TRBV7-6 to TRBJ2-7, with D possibly matching TRBD1 (5 bases). V lost 1 base to trimming and J lost 4 bases, with 14 bases between them. This CDR3 spans 15 amino acids. Germline V gives CDR1 SGHVS, CDR2 FNYEAQ. The CDR3 reads CASSLGAGPKYEQYF. Here the CDR3 DNA reads TGTGCCAGCAGCTTAGGGGCAGGGCCGAAGTACGAGCAGTACTTC.

The V gene is TRBV28, the J gene TRBJ2-1; 7 positions agree with TRBD1. The CDR3 loop spans 14 amino acids. J gave up 3 bases and V 6 bases, and 5 bases lay outside the gene matches. CDR1 is MDHEN, CDR2 SYDVKM, per germline. The CDR3 is CASRIDRDYNEQFF. The CDR3 DNA reads TGTGCCAGCAGAATAGACAGGGACTACAATGAGCAGTTCTTC.

As for this clone: Other DNA sequences from this sample encode an identical CDR3 as well. The chain is built from TRBV27 and TRBJ2-3; 12 nucleotides match TRBD2. Germline V lookup: CDR1 MNHEY, CDR2 SMNVEV (reference sequence). The CDR3 loop spans 14 amino acids. The J segment lost 6 bases and the V segment lost 2 bases, leaving 0 bases of the junction unmatched. The CDR3 sequence is CASSLLAGGDTQYF. The CDR3 bases are TGTGCCAGCAGTTTACTAGCGGGAGGGGATACGCAGTATTTT.

V usage is TRBV28 and J usage is TRBJ1-4; D uncertain. CDR1 is MDHEN, CDR2 SYDVKM, per germline. V was cut by 3 bases and J by 5 bases, with 7 bases left in between. CDR3 size: 13 residues. The CDR3 protein is CASSLMWNEKLFF. The CDR3 DNA follows: TGTGCCAGCAGTTTGATGTGGAATGAAAAACTGTTTTTT.

With regard to this clone: This specimen includes other DNA sequences encoding the same CDR3. The rearrangement joins TRBV27 to TRBJ1-5; D uncertain. V shed 2 bases and J shed 3 bases, with 8 bases lying between them. Germline values: CDR1 MNHEY, CDR2 SMNVEV (reference sequence). The CDR3 length is 14 residues. The CDR3 DNA sequence: TGTGCCAGCAGTTTACTCGGGGACAATCAGCCCCAGCATTTT. Protein: CASSLLGDNQPQHF.

V gene TRBV9 combines with J gene TRBJ1-3, with D possibly being TRBD1 (5 bases). The CDR3 consists of 16 residues. Germline V gene lookup returns CDR1 SGDLS and CDR2 YYNGEE. The V gene lost 0 bases and the J gene lost 0 bases, with 10 bases spanning the gap. The CDR3 DNA reads TGTGCCAGCAGCGTAGGGGGCACCCACTCTGGAAACACCATATATTTT. Translated: CASSVGGTHSGNTIYF.

The rearrangement uses TRBV5-4 and TRBJ2-7; possibly TRBD2 for D (6 bases). Trimming pared 3 bases from V and 3 bases from J, leaving 13 bases between. CDR1 and CDR2 from the germline V gene are SGHNT and YYREEE (reference sequence). The CDR3 length is 14 residues. CDR3 amino acids: CASSSGLSVYEQYF. CDR3 bases: TGTGCCAGCAGCTCGGGACTTTCAGTCTACGAGCAGTACTTC.

This clone occurred once. The rearrangement links TRBV9 to TRBJ2-1, with 8 bases that match TRBD1. Trimming removed 2 bases from V and 4 bases from J; junction bases left unmatched: 5. Per the germline V gene, CDR1 is SGDLS and CDR2 is YYNGEE. This CDR3 spans 15 amino acids. The CDR3 protein is CASSVWGQAYNEQFF. The CDR3, as DNA: TGTGCCAGCAGCGTTTGGGGACAGGCGTACAATGAGCAGTTCTTC.